A single sample is the source of the 23 T cell receptor beta chains below, sequenced in a study of blood T cell repertoires in COVID-19. Produced via immunoSEQ multiplex PCR; TCRdb's table is partial and in-frame only. Of a few hundred thousand clones in the sample, approximately 90% were seen once. The sample comprised peripheral blood. The origin of the receptors is a man under 40 with acute or convalescent COVID-19.

This clone appeared a single time. The chain joins TRBV18 to TRBJ2-2, with D hard to call. The V end lost 2 bases, the J end lost 5 bases, and 6 bases lay between the germline ends. Germline assignment: CDR1 KGHSH and CDR2 LQKENI. The CDR3 length is 13 residues. CDR3 sequence reads: CASSPEQTGELFF. CDR3 sequence (DNA): TGTGCCAGCTCACCAGAGCAAACCGGGGAGCTGTTTTTT.

This clone was detected only once. This chain links TRBV10-2 with TRBJ2-3, with D possibly matching TRBD1 (6 bases). V lost 8 bases, J lost 4 bases, and 19 bases lay in between. The CDR3 is 15 residues long. CDR1 and CDR2 from the germline V gene are WSHSY and SAAADI. The CDR3: CASLQAGDVPDTQYF. The CDR3 DNA sequence: TGCGCCAGCCTCCAAGCAGGGGACGTACCAGATACGCAGTATTTT.

This chain links TRBV5-6 with TRBJ2-1, with TRBD2 matching over 13 bases. The germline V gene encodes CDR1 SGHDT and CDR2 YYEEEE. The CDR3 contains 18 residues. V was clipped by 4 bases and J by 3 bases; unmatched bases: 10. In DNA form, the CDR3 reads TGTGCCAGCAGCCCCACCACTAGCGGGAGGGCCTTCTACAATGAGCAGTTCTTC. It is translated as CASSPTTSGRAFYNEQFF.

The V call is TRBV25-1, the J call TRBJ1-2, with 8 bases identical to TRBD1. Trimming removed 4 bases from V and 4 bases from J; junction bases left unmatched: 11. The CDR3 sequence is 16 residues long. The germline CDR1 and CDR2 sequences are MGHDK and SYGVNS. CDR3 in DNA: TGTGCCAGCAGTGCGGACCTTGGACAGGGTGCCTATGGCTACACCTTC. Its protein is CASSADLGQGAYGYTF.

V and J are TRBV28 and TRBJ1-1; 8 bases are shared with TRBD1. V dropped 8 bases and J dropped 1; count of bases not matched to a gene: 9. The CDR3 length is 15 residues. Germline V CDR1 and CDR2: MDHEN, SYDVKM. The CDR3 region has the DNA TGTGCCAGCCCCAAACCAGGACAGGGGAACACTGAAGCTTTCTTT. Its translation is CASPKPGQGNTEAFF.

CDR3 sequence: CASSNRVPPYEQYF. In DNA form, the CDR3 reads TGTGCCAGCAGTAACAGGGTTCCCCCCTACGAGCAGTACTTC. The genes are TRBV6-5 and TRBJ2-7; D possibly corresponds to TRBD1 (6 bases). Germline assignment: CDR1 MNHEY and CDR2 SVGAGI. Trimming cost V 5 bases and J 2 bases, with 13 bases left between them. CDR3 length: 14 residues.

The chain links TRBV28 to TRBJ1-4, with 10 bases matching TRBD1. The CDR3 consists of 17 residues. Germline V gives CDR1 MDHEN, CDR2 SYDVKM. V gave up 6 bases and J gave up 3 bases; unmatched junction bases: 10. Written as DNA, the CDR3 is TGTGCCAGCAGCCGATGGGGACAGGGGAGGGCTAATGAAAAACTGTTTTTT. Translation gives CASSRWGQGRANEKLFF.

This clone was detected only once. The chain recombines TRBV2 with TRBJ2-5; the match to TRBD2 covers 7 bases. CDR1 SNHLY and CDR2 FYNNEI come from the germline V gene. With 5 bases clipped from V and 2 bases from J, the junction kept 5 bases outside the gene matches. The CDR3 runs 14 residues. The CDR3 nucleotides are TGTGCCAGCAGTCAGACTAGCAAGCAAGAGACCCAGTACTTC. It codes for CASSQTSKQETQYF.

The gene calls are TRBV5-1 and TRBJ1-2, with 8 bases lining up with TRBD1. V gave up 4 bases and J gave up 3 bases; unmatched junction bases: 5. Germline CDR1 SGHRS, CDR2 YFSETQ. The CDR3 contains 14 residues. This CDR3 is CASSDGQGDYGYTF. In DNA form, the CDR3 reads TGCGCCAGCAGCGACGGACAGGGTGACTATGGCTACACCTTC.

V usage is TRBV5-1 and J usage is TRBJ1-2, with TRBD1 identical over 7 bases. CDR1 SGHRS and CDR2 YFSETQ come from the germline V gene. The CDR3 loop spans 15 amino acids. V lost 3 bases, J lost 2 bases, and 7 bases stayed unmatched. The chain's CDR3 is CASSWETGKNYGYTF. The CDR3 bases are TGCGCCAGCAGCTGGGAGACAGGGAAGAACTATGGCTACACCTTC.

V and J are TRBV28 and TRBJ1-5, with D unclear. Trimming took 3 bases from V and 0 from J, leaving 9 bases between them. This CDR3 has 15 residues. Germline V gene data show CDR1 as MDHEN and CDR2 as SYDVKM. In nucleotides, the CDR3 is TGTGCCAGCAGTTTGGCAGGATATAGCAATCAGCCCCAGCATTTT. It translates to CASSLAGYSNQPQHF.

A single count supports this clone. This chain links TRBV11-2 with TRBJ2-2; TRBD1 might be the D (6 bases). The germline CDR1 and CDR2 sequences are SGHAT and FQNNGV. The ends were cut back, 6 bases at V and 4 bases at J, with 15 bases in the middle. CDR3 size: 15 residues. CDR3 DNA sequence: TGTGCCAGCAGACCCCCGGGACACGGCACCGGGGAGCTGTTTTTT. It is translated as CASRPPGHGTGELFF.

This chain joins TRBV30 and TRBJ1-4, with 10 bases matching TRBD1. The CDR3 covers 14 residues. In germline, CDR1 is GTSNPN, CDR2 SVGIG (reference sequence). V was pared by 2 bases and J by 10 bases, with 7 bases of the junction left unmatched. CDR3 region: CAWSSTGGMVKLFF. Here the CDR3 DNA reads TGTGCCTGGAGTTCGACAGGGGGCATGGTAAAACTGTTTTTT.

The chain uses TRBV19 and TRBJ1-4; D not resolved. Germline V CDR1 and CDR2: LNHDA, SQIVND (reference sequence). The V end lost 10 bases, the J end lost 5 bases, and 14 bases lay between the germline ends. The CDR3 totals 13 residues. This chain's CDR3 is CATPGRNNEKLFF. CDR3 nucleotides: TGTGCCACCCCTGGCAGAAACAATGAAAAACTGTTTTTT.

This chain connects TRBV29-1 to TRBJ1-1, with D uncertain. CDR3 length: 13 residues. Deletions cut 1 base from V and 7 bases from J, with 13 bases between. Germline loops: CDR1 SQVTM, CDR2 ANQGSEA. CDR3 nucleotide sequence: TGCAGCGTTGAAGTGCCGGGAGTTCATGAAGCTTTCTTT. It translates to CSVEVPGVHEAFF. The whole variable domain, remainder taken from reference TRBV29-1 and TRBJ1-1, is SAVISQKPSRDICQRGTSLTIQCQVDSQVTMMFWYRQQPGQSLTLIATANQGSEATYESGFVIDKFPISRPNLTFSTLTVSNMSPEDSSIYLCSVEVPGVHEAFFGQGTRLTVV.

The J gene is TRBJ2-2, the V gene TRBV6-5; TRBD2 matches at 7 bases. V lost 2 bases, J lost 6 bases, and 0 bases stayed unmatched. The CDR3 totals 13 residues. The germline gives CDR1 MNHEY, CDR2 SVGAGI. The CDR3 is CASSYRGAGELFF. The CDR3 nucleotides are TGTGCCAGCAGTTACCGGGGGGCCGGGGAGCTGTTTTTT.

The chain carries TRBV19 and TRBJ1-1, with D tentatively TRBD1 (6 bases). The CDR3 has 11 amino acids. The germline V and J ends were trimmed by 9 bases and 7 bases, with 12 bases remaining between them. Germline V gene sequence: CDR1 LNHDA, CDR2 SQIVND (reference sequence). In DNA form, the CDR3 reads TGTGCCAGCGTAGACAGGATTGAAGCTTTCTTT. It yields the protein CASVDRIEAFF.

The J gene is TRBJ1-2, the V gene TRBV7-8, with 8 bases identical to TRBD1. The junction had 4 bases not matched to a gene; V was cut back by 1 base and J by 3 bases. CDR1 and CDR2 from the germline V gene are SGHVS and FQNEAQ. This CDR3 has 15 amino acids. The CDR3 reads CASSLGQGRDYGYTF. DNA of the CDR3: TGTGCCAGCAGCTTAGGACAGGGGCGGGACTATGGCTACACCTTC.

The chain combines TRBV7-3 with TRBJ1-2; 9 bases match TRBD1. V shed 5 bases and J 6 bases; nucleotides not matched to a gene: 4. Germline CDR1 SGHTA, CDR2 FQGTGA. The CDR3 is made up of 13 amino acids. The CDR3 is CASSTRTGDGYTF. DNA of the CDR3: TGTGCCAGCAGCACCCGGACAGGGGATGGCTACACCTTC.

The genes are TRBV10-1 and TRBJ2-1; tentatively, D is TRBD1 (6 bases). The CDR3 spans 16 residues. The V end lost 5 bases, the J end lost 0 bases, and 14 bases lay between the germline ends. Germline values: CDR1 WNHNN, CDR2 SYGVQD (reference sequence). The CDR3 spells CASSLLQGFSYNEQFF. The DNA for the CDR3 is TGCGCCAGCAGTTTATTACAGGGATTCTCCTACAATGAGCAGTTCTTC.

V is TRBV13 and J is TRBJ2-2; TRBD2 is a possible D gene (5 bases). CDR1 and CDR2 (germline): PRHDT, FYEKMQ (reference sequence). This CDR3 has 13 residues. The germline V and J ends were trimmed by 3 bases and 12 bases, with 14 bases remaining between them. CDR3 DNA sequence: TGTGCCAGCAGCTTTGGAAGAGGGCCACAGCTGTTTTTT. Its translation is CASSFGRGPQLFF.

The chain employs TRBV4-2 and TRBJ2-3; 7 bases line up with TRBD2. Germline assignment: CDR1 LGHNA and CDR2 YNFKEQ. The V segment lost 1 base and the J segment 2 bases; nucleotides outside the gene matches: 3. CDR3 size: 15 residues. The CDR3 DNA reads TGTGCCAGCAGCCAAGTTAGCGGGCCCACAGATACGCAGTATTTT. It encodes CASSQVSGPTDTQYF.

The V gene is TRBV6-5, the J gene TRBJ1-2; D gene unclear. The V end was cut by 6 bases, the J end by 2 bases, with 10 bases between. This CDR3 is built from 13 residues. Germline V gene lookup returns CDR1 MNHEY and CDR2 SVGAGI. The CDR3 nucleotides read TGTGCCAGCAGCAGCGGGTACAACTATGGCTACACCTTC. Translated, it gives CASSSGYNYGYTF.